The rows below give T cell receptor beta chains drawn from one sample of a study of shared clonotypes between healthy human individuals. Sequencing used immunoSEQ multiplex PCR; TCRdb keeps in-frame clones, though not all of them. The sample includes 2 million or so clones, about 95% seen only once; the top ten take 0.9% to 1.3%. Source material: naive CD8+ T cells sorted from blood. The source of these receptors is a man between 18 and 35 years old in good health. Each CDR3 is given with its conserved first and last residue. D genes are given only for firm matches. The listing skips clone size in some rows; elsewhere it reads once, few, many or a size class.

CDR3 protein: CASSQEVGETQYF
CDR3 DNA: TGTGCCAGCAGCCAGGAGGTGGGAGAGACCCAGTACTTC
V gene: TRBV5-6
D gene: NA
J gene: TRBJ2-5
clone size: NA

CDR3 protein: CATLAGATAYEQYF
CDR3 DNA: TGTGCCACCCTAGCGGGAGCGACGGCGTACGAGCAGTACTTC
V gene: TRBV10-3
D gene: TRBD2
J gene: TRBJ2-7
clone size: NA

CDR3 protein: CASNPLGGLALPGELFF
CDR3 DNA: TGTGCCAGCAACCCCCTCGGAGGACTAGCGCTCCCCGGGGAGCTGTTTTTT
V gene: TRBV11-3
D gene: TRBD2
J gene: TRBJ2-2
clone size: NA

CDR3 protein: CASATARTDTQYF
CDR3 DNA: TGTGCCAGCGCCACAGCCCGCACAGATACGCAGTATTTT
V gene: TRBV7-3
D gene: NA
J gene: TRBJ2-3
clone size: NA

CDR3 protein: CASSLGSLETAKNIQYF
CDR3 DNA: TGTGCCAGCAGCTTGGGAAGCTTAGAAACGGCCAAAAACATTCAGTACTTC
V gene: TRBV5-4
D gene: NA
J gene: TRBJ2-4
clone size: NA

CDR3 protein: CASSVAGGFTDTQYF
CDR3 DNA: TGTGCCAGCAGCGTAGCGGGGGGCTTCACAGATACGCAGTATTTT
V gene: TRBV9
D gene: NA
J gene: TRBJ2-3
clone size: NA

CDR3 protein: CASSQANTEAFF
CDR3 DNA: TGTGCCAGCAGCCAAGCCAACACTGAAGCTTTCTTT
V gene: TRBV4-2
D gene: NA
J gene: TRBJ1-1
clone size: NA

CDR3 protein: CASSQGSYEQYF
CDR3 DNA: TGTGCCAGCAGCCAGGGATCCTACGAGCAGTACTTC
V gene: TRBV14
D gene: NA
J gene: TRBJ2-7
clone size: NA

CDR3 protein: CASSYSGQGAWELFF
CDR3 DNA: TGTGCCAGCAGTTACTCAGGCCAGGGGGCCTGGGAGCTGTTTTTT
V gene: TRBV6-6
D gene: TRBD1
J gene: TRBJ2-2
clone size: NA

CDR3 protein: CASSDTLHYEQYF
CDR3 DNA: TGTGCCAGCTCCGACACGTTACACTACGAGCAGTACTTC
V gene: TRBV7-9
D gene: NA
J gene: TRBJ2-7
clone size: NA

CDR3 protein: CASSLFGGGNEQFF
CDR3 DNA: TGTGCCAGCAGTTTGTTTGGGGGTGGGAATGAGCAGTTCTTC
V gene: TRBV27
D gene: NA
J gene: TRBJ2-1
clone size: NA

CDR3 protein: CASGLLGGSGSGNEQFF
CDR3 DNA: TGTGCCAGCGGTCTGTTGGGGGGTAGCGGGAGCGGGAATGAGCAGTTCTTC
V gene: TRBV27
D gene: TRBD2
J gene: TRBJ2-1
clone size: NA

CDR3 protein: CASSGVRTPTEAFF
CDR3 DNA: TGCGCCAGCAGTGGAGTAAGGACACCCACTGAAGCTTTCTTT
V gene: TRBV10-1
D gene: NA
J gene: TRBJ1-1
clone size: NA

CDR3 protein: CASSLGQGMTYEQYF
CDR3 DNA: TGCGCCAGCAGCTTGGGACAGGGGATGACCTACGAGCAGTACTTC
V gene: TRBV5-1
D gene: TRBD1
J gene: TRBJ2-7
clone size: NA

CDR3 protein: CASSLALAGVQKETQYF
CDR3 DNA: TGTGCCAGCAGCTTAGCTCTTGCGGGAGTTCAGAAAGAGACCCAGTACTTC
V gene: TRBV7-8
D gene: TRBD2
J gene: TRBJ2-5
clone size: NA

CDR3 protein: CASSSPTDTQYF
CDR3 DNA: TGTGCCAGCAGCTCCCCTACAGATACGCAGTATTTT
V gene: TRBV27
D gene: NA
J gene: TRBJ2-3
clone size: once

CDR3 protein: CASSPSAGELLTGELFF
CDR3 DNA: TGTGCCAGCAGTCCATCAGCGGGAGAACTATTGACCGGGGAGCTGTTTTTT
V gene: TRBV27
D gene: TRBD2
J gene: TRBJ2-2
clone size: once

CDR3 protein: CAWSPHRTGGAWVGYTF
CDR3 DNA: TGTGCCTGGAGTCCCCACCGGACAGGGGGCGCGTGGGTCGGCTACACCTTC
V gene: TRBV30
D gene: TRBD1
J gene: TRBJ1-2
clone size: NA

CDR3 protein: CASSLGGFSGNTIYF
CDR3 DNA: TGTGCCAGCAGCTTAGGGGGCTTCTCTGGAAACACCATATATTTT
V gene: TRBV13
D gene: NA
J gene: TRBJ1-3
clone size: NA

CDR3 protein: CSVKPRPDTQYF
CDR3 DNA: TGCAGCGTCAAACCTAGGCCAGATACGCAGTATTTT
V gene: TRBV29-1
D gene: NA
J gene: TRBJ2-3
clone size: NA

CDR3 protein: CASSQGLALTDTQYF
CDR3 DNA: TGCGCCAGCAGCCAAGGACTAGCCTTAACTGATACGCAGTATTTT
V gene: TRBV4-1
D gene: TRBD2
J gene: TRBJ2-3
clone size: NA

CDR3 protein: CASRHRDRGWTEAFF
CDR3 DNA: TGTGCCAGCAGGCACCGGGACAGGGGATGGACTGAAGCTTTCTTT
V gene: TRBV6-5
D gene: TRBD1
J gene: TRBJ1-1
clone size: NA

CDR3 protein: CASSGTGLSGNTIYF
CDR3 DNA: TGTGCCAGCAGCGGTACAGGGCTCTCTGGAAACACCATATATTTT
V gene: TRBV7-9
D gene: NA
J gene: TRBJ1-3
clone size: NA

CDR3 protein: CASSLYGDLNTEAFF
CDR3 DNA: TGTGCCAGCAGTTTATACGGGGACTTGAACACTGAAGCTTTCTTT
V gene: TRBV27
D gene: NA
J gene: TRBJ1-1
clone size: NA

CDR3 protein: CASSLLMGGEQYF
CDR3 DNA: TGTGCCAGCAGCCTACTCATGGGGGGCGAGCAGTACTTC
V gene: TRBV7-6
D gene: NA
J gene: TRBJ2-7
clone size: NA

CDR3 protein: CASSRAGDTGELFF
CDR3 DNA: TGTGCCAGCTCACGAGCGGGGGACACCGGGGAGCTGTTTTTT
V gene: TRBV18
D gene: TRBD2
J gene: TRBJ2-2
clone size: NA

CDR3 protein: CASSQISGNTIYF
CDR3 DNA: TGTGCCAGCAGCCAAATCTCTGGAAACACCATATATTTT
V gene: TRBV9
D gene: NA
J gene: TRBJ1-3
clone size: NA

CDR3 protein: CASSERTSGGTRSSYEQYF
CDR3 DNA: TGTGCCAGCAGTGAGAGGACTAGCGGGGGGACAAGGAGCTCCTACGAGCAGTACTTC
V gene: TRBV6-1
D gene: TRBD2
J gene: TRBJ2-7
clone size: once

CDR3 protein: CASSPNSNTEAFF
CDR3 DNA: TGTGCCAGCAGCCCCAATTCGAACACTGAAGCTTTCTTT
V gene: TRBV13
D gene: NA
J gene: TRBJ1-1
clone size: NA

CDR3 protein: CASSFARERYNSPLHF
CDR3 DNA: TGTGCCAGCAGTTTCGCCAGGGAACGCTATAATTCACCCCTCCACTTT
V gene: TRBV28
D gene: NA
J gene: TRBJ1-6
clone size: NA

CDR3 protein: CAWNPAGGGEQYF
CDR3 DNA: TGTGCCTGGAACCCAGCGGGGGGGGGCGAGCAGTACTTC
V gene: TRBV30
D gene: TRBD2
J gene: TRBJ2-7
clone size: NA

CDR3 protein: CASSYFQGRGYGNTIYF
CDR3 DNA: TGTGCCAGCAGCTACTTCCAAGGGAGGGGGTATGGAAACACCATATATTTT
V gene: TRBV7-2
D gene: NA
J gene: TRBJ1-3
clone size: NA

CDR3 protein: CASSPDSEGSGNTIYF
CDR3 DNA: TGTGCCAGTAGCCCGGACAGCGAGGGGTCTGGAAACACCATATATTTT
V gene: TRBV19
D gene: NA
J gene: TRBJ1-3
clone size: NA

CDR3 protein: CASRLEGTYFSYEQYF
CDR3 DNA: TGCGCCAGCAGACTTGAGGGGACATATTTCTCCTACGAGCAGTACTTC
V gene: TRBV5-1
D gene: NA
J gene: TRBJ2-7
clone size: NA

CDR3 protein: CASSVVQGGQQFF
CDR3 DNA: TGTGCCAGCAGCGTAGTCCAGGGTGGCCAGCAGTTCTTC
V gene: TRBV9
D gene: NA
J gene: TRBJ2-1
clone size: once

CDR3 protein: CASSLGTDYGYTF
CDR3 DNA: TGTGCCAGCAGCTTAGGGACGGACTATGGCTACACCTTC
V gene: TRBV7-9
D gene: NA
J gene: TRBJ1-2
clone size: NA

CDR3 protein: CASSLTGEINEQYF
CDR3 DNA: TGCGCCAGCAGCTTGACGGGAGAGATCAACGAGCAGTACTTC
V gene: TRBV5-1
D gene: NA
J gene: TRBJ2-7
clone size: NA

CDR3 protein: CASSGGLAGGSYEQYF
CDR3 DNA: TGTGCCAGCAGCGGCGGACTAGCGGGAGGGTCCTACGAGCAGTACTTC
V gene: TRBV5-6
D gene: TRBD2
J gene: TRBJ2-7
clone size: NA

CDR3 protein: CASSLLAESTDTQYF
CDR3 DNA: TGTGCCAGCAGCCTTTTGGCGGAATCCACAGATACGCAGTATTTT
V gene: TRBV7-6
D gene: NA
J gene: TRBJ2-3
clone size: NA

CDR3 protein: CASKPSIGEDNEQFF
CDR3 DNA: TGTGCCAGCAAACCTAGCATCGGAGAGGACAATGAGCAGTTCTTC
V gene: TRBV9
D gene: NA
J gene: TRBJ2-1
clone size: NA

CDR3 protein: CASSYGIASQETQYF
CDR3 DNA: TGTGCCAGCAGTTACGGGATAGCCTCCCAAGAGACCCAGTACTTC
V gene: TRBV6-6
D gene: NA
J gene: TRBJ2-5
clone size: NA

CDR3 protein: CSVVGDSFIYEQYF
CDR3 DNA: TGCAGCGTTGTCGGGGACTCCTTTATCTACGAGCAGTACTTC
V gene: TRBV29-1
D gene: NA
J gene: TRBJ2-7
clone size: NA

CDR3 protein: CASSIPGRDGYTF
CDR3 DNA: TGTGCCAGTAGTATACCGGGAAGAGATGGCTACACCTTC
V gene: TRBV19
D gene: NA
J gene: TRBJ1-2
clone size: NA

CDR3 protein: CAWSMTNTEAFF
CDR3 DNA: TGTGCCTGGAGTATGACGAACACTGAAGCTTTCTTT
V gene: TRBV30
D gene: NA
J gene: TRBJ1-1
clone size: NA

CDR3 protein: CASSPYIDDRRNSYEQYF
CDR3 DNA: TGTGCCAGCAGCCCCTATATAGACGACAGGAGAAACTCCTACGAGCAGTACTTC
V gene: TRBV11-2
D gene: NA
J gene: TRBJ2-7
clone size: NA

CDR3 protein: CAINHRSSNYGYTF
CDR3 DNA: TGTGCCATCAACCATCGATCCTCTAACTATGGCTACACCTTC
V gene: TRBV10-3
D gene: NA
J gene: TRBJ1-2
clone size: few

CDR3 protein: CASSAGTSNDEQYF
CDR3 DNA: TGTGCCAGCAGCGCGGGGACATCGAACGACGAGCAGTACTTC
V gene: TRBV7-3
D gene: NA
J gene: TRBJ2-7
clone size: NA

CDR3 protein: CASSPLLRWGNYGYTF
CDR3 DNA: TGTGCCAGCAGCCCCCTTTTGAGGTGGGGTAACTATGGCTACACCTTC
V gene: TRBV7-9
D gene: NA
J gene: TRBJ1-2
clone size: NA

CDR3 protein: CSVETYGTDYEQYF
CDR3 DNA: TGCAGCGTTGAAACCTACGGGACCGACTACGAGCAGTACTTC
V gene: TRBV29-1
D gene: NA
J gene: TRBJ2-7
clone size: NA

CDR3 protein: CASSWDFGTGLFF
CDR3 DNA: TGTGCCAGCAGCTGGGACTTTGGGACAGGGCTGTTTTTT
V gene: TRBV11-1
D gene: TRBD1
J gene: TRBJ2-2
clone size: NA

CDR3 protein: CASSVVNGNTIYF
CDR3 DNA: TGTGCCAGCAGCGTAGTGAACGGAAACACCATATATTTT
V gene: TRBV9
D gene: NA
J gene: TRBJ1-3
clone size: NA

CDR3 protein: CASSTTGSSYNSPLHF
CDR3 DNA: TGTGCCAGCAGTACGACAGGGAGCTCCTATAATTCACCCCTCCACTTT
V gene: TRBV2
D gene: TRBD1
J gene: TRBJ1-6
clone size: NA

CDR3 protein: CASGFSYNSPLHF
CDR3 DNA: TGTGCCAGCGGTTTTTCCTATAATTCACCCCTCCACTTT
V gene: TRBV27
D gene: NA
J gene: TRBJ1-6
clone size: NA

CDR3 protein: CASSLPGGDYEQYF
CDR3 DNA: TGTGCCAGCAGCTTACCGGGAGGGGATTACGAGCAGTACTTC
V gene: TRBV11-2
D gene: TRBD2
J gene: TRBJ2-7
clone size: NA

CDR3 protein: CASSPGGSSYGYTF
CDR3 DNA: TGTGCCAGCAGCCCAGGGGGCAGCTCCTATGGCTACACCTTC
V gene: TRBV7-9
D gene: TRBD1
J gene: TRBJ1-2
clone size: NA

CDR3 protein: CASSPGTYTGELFF
CDR3 DNA: TGTGCCAGCAGCCCCGGGACGTACACCGGGGAGCTGTTTTTT
V gene: TRBV7-8
D gene: NA
J gene: TRBJ2-2
clone size: once

CDR3 protein: CASSSPTNEQFF
CDR3 DNA: TGTGCCAGCAGTTCTCCGACCAATGAGCAGTTCTTC
V gene: TRBV11-2
D gene: NA
J gene: TRBJ2-1
clone size: NA

CDR3 protein: CASSPGRGGSYNEQFF
CDR3 DNA: TGTGCCAGCAGCCCAGGGCGGGGGGGTTCCTACAATGAGCAGTTCTTC
V gene: TRBV7-2
D gene: TRBD2
J gene: TRBJ2-1
clone size: NA

CDR3 protein: CASSANMDSYEQYF
CDR3 DNA: TGTGCCAGCAGCGCTAACATGGACTCCTACGAGCAGTACTTC
V gene: TRBV9
D gene: NA
J gene: TRBJ2-7
clone size: NA